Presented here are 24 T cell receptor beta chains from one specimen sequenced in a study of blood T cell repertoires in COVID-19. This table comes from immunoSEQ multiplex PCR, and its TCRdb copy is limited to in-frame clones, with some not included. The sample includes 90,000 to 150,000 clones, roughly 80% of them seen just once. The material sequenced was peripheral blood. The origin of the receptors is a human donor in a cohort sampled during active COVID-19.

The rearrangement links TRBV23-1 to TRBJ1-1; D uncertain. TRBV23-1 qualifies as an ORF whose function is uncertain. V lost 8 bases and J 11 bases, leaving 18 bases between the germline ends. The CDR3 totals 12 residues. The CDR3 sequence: CASAQTRPGAFF. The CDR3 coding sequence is TGCGCCAGCGCTCAGACACGGCCTGGTGCTTTCTTT.

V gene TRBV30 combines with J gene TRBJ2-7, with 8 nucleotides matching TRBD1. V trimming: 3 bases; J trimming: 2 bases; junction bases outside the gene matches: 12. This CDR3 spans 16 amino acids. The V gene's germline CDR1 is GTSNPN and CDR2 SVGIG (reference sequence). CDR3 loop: CAWRGPRTGKTYEQYF. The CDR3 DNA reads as TGTGCCTGGAGGGGCCCTAGGACAGGGAAGACCTACGAGCAGTACTTC.

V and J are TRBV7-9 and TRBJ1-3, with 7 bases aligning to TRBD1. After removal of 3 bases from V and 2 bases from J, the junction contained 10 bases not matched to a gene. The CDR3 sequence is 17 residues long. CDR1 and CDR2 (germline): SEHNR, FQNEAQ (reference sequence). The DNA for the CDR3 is TGTGCCAGCAGCTTGGGGGACAGTCCGCCTCCTGGAAACACCATATATTTT. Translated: CASSLGDSPPPGNTIYF.

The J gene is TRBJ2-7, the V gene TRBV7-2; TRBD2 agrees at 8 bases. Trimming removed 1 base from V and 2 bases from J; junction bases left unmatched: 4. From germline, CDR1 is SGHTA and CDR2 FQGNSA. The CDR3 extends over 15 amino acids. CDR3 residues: CASSLGLAKTYEQYF. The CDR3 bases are TGTGCCAGCAGCTTAGGACTAGCGAAAACCTACGAGCAGTACTTC.

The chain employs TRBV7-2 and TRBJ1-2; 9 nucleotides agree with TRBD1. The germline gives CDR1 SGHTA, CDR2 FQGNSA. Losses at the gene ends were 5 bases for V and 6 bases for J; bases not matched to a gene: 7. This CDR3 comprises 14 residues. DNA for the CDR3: TGTGCCAGCAGCCCCGACAGGGGGTCGGATGGCTACACCTTC. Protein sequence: CASSPDRGSDGYTF.

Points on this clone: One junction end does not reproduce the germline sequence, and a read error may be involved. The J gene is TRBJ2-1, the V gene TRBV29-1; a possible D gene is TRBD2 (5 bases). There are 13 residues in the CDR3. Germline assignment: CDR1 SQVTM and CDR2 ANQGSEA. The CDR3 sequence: CSASPDSDNEQFF. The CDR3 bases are TGCAGCGCTTCCCCGGACTCCGACAATGAGCAGTTCTTC.

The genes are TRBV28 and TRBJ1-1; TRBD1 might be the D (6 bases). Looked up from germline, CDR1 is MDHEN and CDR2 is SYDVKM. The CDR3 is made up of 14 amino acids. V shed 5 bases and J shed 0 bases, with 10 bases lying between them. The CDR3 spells CASSLRGLNTEAFF. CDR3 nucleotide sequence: TGTGCCAGCAGTCTCAGGGGCTTGAACACTGAAGCTTTCTTT. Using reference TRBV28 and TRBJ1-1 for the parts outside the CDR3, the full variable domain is DVKVTQSSRYLVKRTGEKVFLECVQDMDHENMFWYRQDPGLGLRLIYFSYDVKMKEKGDIPEGYSVSREKKERFSLILESASTNQTSMYLCASSLRGLNTEAFFGQGTRLTVV.

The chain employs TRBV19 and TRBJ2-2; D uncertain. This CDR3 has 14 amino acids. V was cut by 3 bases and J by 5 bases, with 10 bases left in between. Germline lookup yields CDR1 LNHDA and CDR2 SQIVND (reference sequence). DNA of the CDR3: TGTGCCAGTAGTATGACATTTCTGACCGGGGAGCTGTTTTTT. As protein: CASSMTFLTGELFF.

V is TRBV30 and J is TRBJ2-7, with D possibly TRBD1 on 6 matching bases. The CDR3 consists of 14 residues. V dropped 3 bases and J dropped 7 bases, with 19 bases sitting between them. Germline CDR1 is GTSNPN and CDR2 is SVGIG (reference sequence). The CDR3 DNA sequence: TGTGCCTGGAGGGGTGACAGGTCCCTAAGAGAGCAGTACTTC. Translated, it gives CAWRGDRSLREQYF. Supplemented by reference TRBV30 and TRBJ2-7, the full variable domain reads SQTIHQWPATLVQPVGSPLSLECTVEGTSNPNLYWYRQAAGRGLQLLFYSVGIGQISSEVPQNLSASRPQDRQFILSSKKLLLSDSGFYLCAWRGDRSLREQYFGPGTRLTVT.

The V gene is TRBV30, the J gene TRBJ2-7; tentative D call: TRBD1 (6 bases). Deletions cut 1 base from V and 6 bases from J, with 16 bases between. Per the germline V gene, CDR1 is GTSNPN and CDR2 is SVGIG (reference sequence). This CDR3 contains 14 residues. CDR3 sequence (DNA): TGTGCCTGGAGTGGTTTGGGGGCGCTGGTCGAGCAGTACTTC. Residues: CAWSGLGALVEQYF. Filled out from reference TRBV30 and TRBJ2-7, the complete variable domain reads SQTIHQWPATLVQPVGSPLSLECTVEGTSNPNLYWYRQAAGRGLQLLFYSVGIGQISSEVPQNLSASRPQDRQFILSSKKLLLSDSGFYLCAWSGLGALVEQYFGPGTRLTVT.

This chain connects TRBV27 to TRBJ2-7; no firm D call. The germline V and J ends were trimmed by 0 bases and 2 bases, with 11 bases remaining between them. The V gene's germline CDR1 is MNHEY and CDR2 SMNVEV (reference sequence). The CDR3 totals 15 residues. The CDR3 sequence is CASSLSSSRPYEQYF. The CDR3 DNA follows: TGTGCCAGCAGTTTATCGTCGTCGCGCCCCTACGAGCAGTACTTC.

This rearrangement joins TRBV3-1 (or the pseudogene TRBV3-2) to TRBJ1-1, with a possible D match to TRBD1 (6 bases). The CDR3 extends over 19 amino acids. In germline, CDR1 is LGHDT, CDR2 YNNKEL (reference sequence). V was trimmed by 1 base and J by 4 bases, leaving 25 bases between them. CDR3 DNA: TGTGCCAGCAGCCAAGTCTCTGGAGTGGAAAACCAGGGGAGCACTGAAGCTTTCTTT. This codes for CASSQVSGVENQGSTEAFF.

The chain's CDR3 is CASSKDRNSPLHF. CDR3 nucleotide sequence: TGCGCCAGCAGTAAAGACAGGAATTCACCCCTCCACTTT. This chain uses TRBV5-1 with TRBJ1-6, with a weak D call TRBD1 (6 bases). Germline CDR1 is SGHRS and CDR2 is YFSETQ. V was pared by 5 bases and J by 7 bases, with 10 bases between. This CDR3 has 13 residues.

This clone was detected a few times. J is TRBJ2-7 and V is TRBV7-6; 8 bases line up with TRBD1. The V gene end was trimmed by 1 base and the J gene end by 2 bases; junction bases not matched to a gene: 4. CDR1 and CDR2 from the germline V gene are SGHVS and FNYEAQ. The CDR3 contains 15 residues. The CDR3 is CASSLVQGAAYEQYF. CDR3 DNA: TGTGCCAGCAGCTTAGTCCAGGGGGCTGCCTACGAGCAGTACTTC. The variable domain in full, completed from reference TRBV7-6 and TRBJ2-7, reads GAGVSQSPRYKVTKRGQDVALRCDPISGHVSLYWYRQALGQGPEFLTYFNYEAQQDKSGLPNDRFSAERPEGSISTLTIQRTEQRDSAMYRCASSLVQGAAYEQYFGPGTRLTVT.

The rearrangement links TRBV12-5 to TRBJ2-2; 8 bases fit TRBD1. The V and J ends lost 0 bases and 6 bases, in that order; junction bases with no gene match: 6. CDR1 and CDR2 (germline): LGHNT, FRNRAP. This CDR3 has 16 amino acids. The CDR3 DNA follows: TGTGCTAGTGGTTTGGTACCCCTGACAGGGGCCGGGGAGCTGTTTTTT. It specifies CASGLVPLTGAGELFF.

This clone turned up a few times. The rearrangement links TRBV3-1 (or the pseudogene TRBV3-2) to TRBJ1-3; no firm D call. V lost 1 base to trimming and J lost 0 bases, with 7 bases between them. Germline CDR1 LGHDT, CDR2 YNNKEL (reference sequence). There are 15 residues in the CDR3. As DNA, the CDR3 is TGTGCCAGCAGCCAAGTGAGGAGCTCTGGAAACACCATATATTTT. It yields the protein CASSQVRSSGNTIYF.

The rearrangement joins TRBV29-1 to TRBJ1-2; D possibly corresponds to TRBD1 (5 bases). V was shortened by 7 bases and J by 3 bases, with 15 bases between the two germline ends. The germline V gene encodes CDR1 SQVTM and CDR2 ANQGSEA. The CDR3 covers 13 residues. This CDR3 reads CSAGTGLHYGYTF. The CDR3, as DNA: TGCAGCGCCGGAACAGGCCTCCACTATGGCTACACCTTC.

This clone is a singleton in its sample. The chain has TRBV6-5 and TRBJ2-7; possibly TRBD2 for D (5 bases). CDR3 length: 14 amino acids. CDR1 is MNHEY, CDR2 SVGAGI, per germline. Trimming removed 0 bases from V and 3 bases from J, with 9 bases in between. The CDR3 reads CASSYSPSNYEQYF. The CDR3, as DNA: TGTGCCAGCAGTTACTCTCCTAGCAACTACGAGCAGTACTTC.

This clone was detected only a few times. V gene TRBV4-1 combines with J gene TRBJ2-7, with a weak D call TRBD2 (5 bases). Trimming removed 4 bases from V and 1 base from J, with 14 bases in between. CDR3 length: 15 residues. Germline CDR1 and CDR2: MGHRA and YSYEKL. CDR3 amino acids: CASSPTTQRSYEQYF. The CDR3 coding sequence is TGCGCCAGCAGCCCCACCACCCAGCGGTCCTACGAGCAGTACTTC.

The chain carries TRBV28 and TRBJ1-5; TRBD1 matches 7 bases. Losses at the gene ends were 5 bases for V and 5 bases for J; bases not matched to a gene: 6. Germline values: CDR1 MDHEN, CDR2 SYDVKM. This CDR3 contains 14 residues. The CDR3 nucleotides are TGTGCCAGCAGTAGAGCAGGGGGTTATCAGCCCCAGCATTTT. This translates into CASSRAGGYQPQHF.

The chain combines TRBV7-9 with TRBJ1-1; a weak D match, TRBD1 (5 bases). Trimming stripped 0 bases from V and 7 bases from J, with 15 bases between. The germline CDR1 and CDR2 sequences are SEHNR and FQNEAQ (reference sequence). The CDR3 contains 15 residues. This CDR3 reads CASSLAALGGSEAFF. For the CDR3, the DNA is TGTGCCAGCAGCTTAGCGGCCTTGGGGGGGAGTGAAGCTTTCTTT.

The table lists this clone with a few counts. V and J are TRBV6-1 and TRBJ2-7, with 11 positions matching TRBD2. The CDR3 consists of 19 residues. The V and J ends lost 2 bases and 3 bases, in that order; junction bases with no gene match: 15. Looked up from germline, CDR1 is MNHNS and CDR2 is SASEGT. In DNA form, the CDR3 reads TGTGCCAGCAGTGAACGGGGGAGACTAGCGGGACTCCGCGGCTACGAGCAGTACTTC. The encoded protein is CASSERGRLAGLRGYEQYF.

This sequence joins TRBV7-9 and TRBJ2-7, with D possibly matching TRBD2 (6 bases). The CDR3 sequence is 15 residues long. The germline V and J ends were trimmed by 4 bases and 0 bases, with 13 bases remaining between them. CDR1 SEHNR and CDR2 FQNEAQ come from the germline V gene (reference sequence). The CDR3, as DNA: TGTGCCAGCAGCTCCGAGCGGGCCAACTCCTACGAGCAGTACTTC. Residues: CASSSERANSYEQYF.

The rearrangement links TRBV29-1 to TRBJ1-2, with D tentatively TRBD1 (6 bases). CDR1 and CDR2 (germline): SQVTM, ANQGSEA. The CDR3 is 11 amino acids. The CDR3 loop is CSDGQIDGYTF. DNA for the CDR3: TGCAGTGATGGACAGATAGATGGCTACACCTTC.